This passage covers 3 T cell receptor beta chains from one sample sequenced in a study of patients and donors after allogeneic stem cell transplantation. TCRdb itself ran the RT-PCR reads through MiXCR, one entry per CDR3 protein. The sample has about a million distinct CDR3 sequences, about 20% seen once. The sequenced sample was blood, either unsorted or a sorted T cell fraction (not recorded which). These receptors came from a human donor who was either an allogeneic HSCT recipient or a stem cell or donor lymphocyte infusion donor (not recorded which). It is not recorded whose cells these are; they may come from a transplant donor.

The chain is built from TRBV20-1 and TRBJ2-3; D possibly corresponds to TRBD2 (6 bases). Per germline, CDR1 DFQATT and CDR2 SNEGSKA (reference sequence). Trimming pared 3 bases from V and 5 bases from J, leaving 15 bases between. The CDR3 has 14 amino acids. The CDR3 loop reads CSASRAGRLDTQYF. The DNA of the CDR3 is TGCAGTGCTAGTAGGGCGGGGAGGCTAGATACGCAGTATTTT.

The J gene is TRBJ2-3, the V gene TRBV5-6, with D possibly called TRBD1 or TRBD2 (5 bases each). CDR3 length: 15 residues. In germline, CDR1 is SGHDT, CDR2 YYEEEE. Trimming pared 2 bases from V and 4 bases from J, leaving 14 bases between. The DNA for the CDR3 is TGTGCCAGCAGCTTACCGGGGCCCGGTGCAGATACGCAGTATTTT. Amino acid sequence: CASSLPGPGADTQYF.

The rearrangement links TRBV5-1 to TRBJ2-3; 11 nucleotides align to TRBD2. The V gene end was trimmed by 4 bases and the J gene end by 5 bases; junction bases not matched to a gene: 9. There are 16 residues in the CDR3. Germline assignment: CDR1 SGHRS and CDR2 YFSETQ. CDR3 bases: TGCGCCAGCAGCATGCTAGCGGGGGGAGAACTAGATACGCAGTATTTT. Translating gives CASSMLAGGELDTQYF.